This TCR beta chain was sequenced during a study of cytomegalovirus exposure and HLA in healthy donors. About the study: Unique TCR beta sequences numbering some 120 million came from 150 million to 200 million T cells in an earlier analysis. As released early, the data held about 85 million unique TCRs from HLA-typed donors.

This clone has a handful of counts. V gave up 3 bases and J gave up 2 bases, with 12 bases separating them. Germline CDR1 SGHNT, CDR2 YYREEE (reference sequence). The CDR3 consists of 14 residues. In the PCR, 60 Vbeta and 13 Jbeta primers were used. TCRdb's copy holds only in-frame clones and misses some; the assay was immunoSEQ multiplex PCR. The sample lists roughly 180,000 clones, roughly 75% occurring once. The sample was PBMCs. This rearrangement joins TRBV5-4 to TRBJ2-7; weak D call: TRBD2 (5 bases). This receptor was taken from a woman in her forties in good health and CMV-seropositive. CDR3 sequence: CASSSGDPPYEQYF. The CDR3 DNA is TGTGCCAGCAGCTCCGGGGATCCACCCTACGAGCAGTACTTC.